Below, 27 T cell receptor beta chains from the same sample are listed, as sequenced in a study of T-cell memory formation after mild COVID-19. Via MiXCR, TCRdb re-called the 5' RACE reads, giving one row per CDR3 protein. The sample contains around 250,000 distinct CDR3 sequences, just over 15% of which appear only once. Sequenced material: PBMCs or a T cell subset sorted from them (not recorded which). These receptors originate from an adult woman who had mild COVID-19 (a few samples of this study predate the infection). Cell type and time point are not known.

This clonotype was detected a few times. This chain uses TRBV10-2 with TRBJ2-7; 8 bases line up with TRBD2. This CDR3 region has 15 residues. J was trimmed by 0 bases and V by 3 bases; bases with no gene match: 4. Germline V gives CDR1 WSHSY, CDR2 SAAADI. The DNA for the CDR3 is TGCGCCAGCAGTGAAACTAGCGGCGGCTCCTACGAGCAGTACTTC. It yields the protein CASSETSGGSYEQYF.

The rearrangement links TRBV18 to TRBJ2-1; 7 bases map to TRBD1. Germline V gene lookup returns CDR1 KGHSH and CDR2 LQKENI. This CDR3 has 16 amino acids. Trimming removed 2 bases from V and 0 bases from J; junction bases left unmatched: 4. CDR3 nucleotide sequence: TGTGCCAGCTCACCAACTGCAGGGGGCTCCTACAATGAGCAGTTCTTC. Its protein product is CASSPTAGGSYNEQFF.

This clonotype was seen a handful of times. The genes are TRBV20-1 and TRBJ2-1, with 9 bases identical to TRBD2. The CDR3 runs to 16 residues. J was trimmed by 5 bases and V by 1 base; bases with no gene match: 9. CDR1 and CDR2 from the germline V gene are DFQATT and SNEGSKA (reference sequence). This CDR3 reads CSARVGIAGAHNEQFF. The CDR3 nucleotides read TGCAGTGCTAGAGTGGGGATAGCGGGAGCCCACAATGAGCAGTTCTTC.

In its sample, this clonotype was seen many times. J is TRBJ2-7 and V is TRBV5-1, with a possible D match to TRBD1 (6 bases). The CDR3 runs 15 residues. CDR1 and CDR2 (germline): SGHRS, YFSETQ. V shed 0 bases and J shed 2 bases, with 12 bases lying between them. The DNA of the CDR3 is TGCGCCAGCAGCTTGGTTACAGGGAACCCCTACGAGCAGTACTTC. Protein sequence: CASSLVTGNPYEQYF.

As regards this clonotype: No DNA is shown, since the ends of the CDR3 on it are uncertain; the CDR3 is the one TCRdb lists. The J gene is TRBJ2-1, the V gene TRBV7-8. The length of the CDR3 is 17 amino acids, counting both ends. Germline CDR1 and CDR2: SGHVS and FQNEAQ. The CDR3 spells CASSLVLRAGAYNEQFF.

This chain uses TRBV7-3 with TRBJ2-2; D is ambiguous. The CDR3 covers 16 residues. Per the germline V gene, CDR1 is SGHTA and CDR2 is FQGTGA. With 1 base removed from V and 1 base from J, the gap between germline ends came to 10 bases. The CDR3 bases are TGTGCCAGCAGCTTAAGGGCCCCCGGGAACACCGGGGAGCTGTTTTTT. Translated, it gives CASSLRAPGNTGELFF.

The V and J genes are TRBV24-1 and TRBJ2-7, with 8 bases matching TRBD1. The CDR3 totals 15 residues. V shed 4 bases, J shed 2 bases, and the junction held 6 bases outside the gene matches. From germline, CDR1 is KGHDR and CDR2 SFDVKD. CDR3 region: CATSETGGSAYEQYF. In DNA, the CDR3 is TGTGCCACCAGTGAAACAGGGGGGAGCGCCTACGAGCAGTACTTC.

The CDR3 is CASSFIEKRVTDTQYF. The CDR3 region has the DNA TGTGCCAGCAGTTTTATAGAGAAGCGAGTAACAGATACGCAGTATTTT. The chain is built from TRBV7-2 and TRBJ2-3; D gene unclear. Germline assignment: CDR1 SGHTA and CDR2 FQGNSA. V lost 6 bases and J 3 bases, leaving 19 bases between the germline ends. This CDR3 region has 16 residues.

This clonotype was seen a few times. V gene TRBV29-1 combines with J gene TRBJ2-1; 9 bases are shared with TRBD2. The germline CDR1 and CDR2 sequences are SQVTM and ANQGSEA. CDR3 length: 16 residues. The ends lost 6 bases at V and 5 bases at J; junction bases unmatched: 14. The CDR3 DNA follows: TGCAGCGTCCCCACACGTATAGCGGGGGTGAACAATGAGCAGTTCTTC. Translation gives CSVPTRIAGVNNEQFF.

This clonotype was seen only a few times. The chain carries TRBV2 and TRBJ1-5; D unresolved. Germline CDR1 reads SNHLY; CDR2 reads FYNNEI. V lost 5 bases and J lost 0, with 11 bases in between. The CDR3 is made up of 15 amino acids. Here the CDR3 DNA reads TGTGCCAGCAGTCGAGACGACCCTAGCAATCAGCCCCAGCATTTT. This encodes CASSRDDPSNQPQHF.

J is TRBJ1-5 and V is TRBV12-3 or TRBV12-4; D may be TRBD1 (5 bases). There are 15 residues in the CDR3. V was cut by 5 bases and J by 11 bases, with 22 bases left in between. The CDR3 coding sequence is TGTGCCAGCAGTCCCCGGGACCCTCAGGGAGAAGCCCAGCATTTT. Protein sequence: CASSPRDPQGEAQHF.

This clonotype showed up just a few times. The chain employs TRBV11-3 and TRBJ2-2, with 9 bases lining up with TRBD2. The CDR3 is 13 residues long. V lost 5 bases, J lost 9 bases, and 4 bases stayed unmatched. Germline CDR1 and CDR2: SGHNT and YENEEA. The CDR3 DNA follows: TGTGCCAGCAGCCATAGCGGGAGTAGGGAGCTGTTTTTT. Its translation is CASSHSGSRELFF.

This clonotype has ten or more counts. CDR3: CATSDPGLPTGELFF. The CDR3, as DNA: TGTGCCACCAGTGATCCCGGCCTACCCACCGGGGAGCTGTTTTTT. This rearrangement joins TRBV24-1 to TRBJ2-2; D is uncertain. This CDR3 is 15 amino acids long. Trimming pared 3 bases from V and 4 bases from J, leaving 11 bases between. Per germline, CDR1 KGHDR and CDR2 SFDVKD.

The genes are TRBV20-1 and TRBJ2-3; a weak D match, TRBD2 (6 bases). This CDR3 is built from 14 residues. CDR1 is DFQATT, CDR2 SNEGSKA, per germline (reference sequence). V lost 6 bases and J 4 bases, leaving 17 bases between the germline ends. The CDR3 loop is CSARPGSASDTQYF. CDR3 DNA: TGCAGTGCCCGACCCGGGAGTGCGTCAGATACGCAGTATTTT.

This clonotype has only a few counts. The chain combines TRBV7-2 with TRBJ2-1, with 10 bases aligning to TRBD2. Unmatched junction bases numbered 7, after V lost 2 bases and J lost 6 bases. Germline CDR1 reads SGHTA; CDR2 reads FQGNSA. The CDR3 has 16 residues. The CDR3 region has the DNA TGTGCCAGCAGCTTATTCCTAGCGGGGGCGAGCAATGAGCAGTTCTTC. Translating gives CASSLFLAGASNEQFF.

This clonotype came up many times. The rearrangement links TRBV7-6 to TRBJ2-5; 8 bases agree with TRBD1. Germline values: CDR1 SGHVS, CDR2 FNYEAQ. The CDR3 sequence is 15 residues long. The ends lost 5 bases at V and 5 bases at J; junction bases unmatched: 10. The DNA for the CDR3 is TGTGCCAGCAGCCAGGCCATAAACAGGGGGGAGACCCAGTACTTC. Translated, it gives CASSQAINRGETQYF.

The chain links TRBV20-1 to TRBJ1-1; TRBD1 aligns across 7 bases. The CDR3 length is 14 residues. In germline, CDR1 is DFQATT, CDR2 SNEGSKA (reference sequence). V trimming: 5 bases; J trimming: 7 bases; junction bases outside the gene matches: 13. As DNA, the CDR3 is TGCAGTGCTCACCATTCGGGACAGCTAATTGAAGCTTTCTTT. It yields the protein CSAHHSGQLIEAFF.

This clonotype was observed a few times. The rearrangement joins TRBV20-1 to TRBJ1-1, with D possibly TRBD1 on 6 matching bases. Trimming left V 3 bases short and J 0 bases short, with 17 bases between. From germline, CDR1 is DFQATT and CDR2 SNEGSKA (reference sequence). The CDR3 covers 16 residues. The CDR3 sequence is CSASVQGRTMNTEAFF. The CDR3 coding sequence is TGCAGTGCTAGTGTCCAGGGGAGAACCATGAACACTGAAGCTTTCTTT.

This chain links TRBV20-1 with TRBJ2-4, with 7 bases matching TRBD2. The V segment lost 1 base and the J segment 8 bases; nucleotides outside the gene matches: 5. Germline V gene sequence: CDR1 DFQATT, CDR2 SNEGSKA (reference sequence). The length of the CDR3 is 13 residues. The CDR3 region has the DNA TGCAGTGCTAGAGGGGCGGGAGTAGACATTCAGTACTTC. Amino acid sequence: CSARGAGVDIQYF.

This clonotype showed up many times. The V call is TRBV7-9, the J call TRBJ2-3; D is possibly TRBD1 or TRBD2 (5 bases each). Per the germline V gene, CDR1 is SEHNR and CDR2 is FQNEAQ (reference sequence). This CDR3 has 14 residues. V was trimmed by 6 bases and J by 5 bases, leaving 15 bases between them. In DNA, the CDR3 is TGTGCCAGCAGTATCGGGGCGCGCGAAGATACGCAGTATTTT. Its protein product is CASSIGAREDTQYF.

This clonotype was detected many times. V gene TRBV12-3 or TRBV12-4 combines with J gene TRBJ2-3; TRBD2 might be the D (5 bases). This CDR3 is built from 12 residues. V lost 3 bases and J lost 9, with 10 bases in between. The CDR3 loop is CASSFSGRTQYF. The CDR3 DNA sequence: TGTGCCAGCAGTTTTTCGGGAAGAACGCAGTATTTT.

This clonotype has at least ten counts. The V call is TRBV12-3 or TRBV12-4, the J call TRBJ2-3; D tentatively fits TRBD1 or TRBD2 (6 bases each). The CDR3 covers 14 residues. The ends were cut back, 11 bases at V and 2 bases at J, with 17 bases in the middle. CDR3 sequence reads: CAASRGPLTDTQYF. CDR3 nucleotides: TGTGCCGCCTCCCGGGGGCCTCTCACAGATACGCAGTATTTT.

For the CDR3, the DNA is TGTGCCAGCAGAGAACTAGCCAAAAACATTCAGTACTTC. It codes for CASRELAKNIQYF. The chain uses TRBV6-2 or TRBV6-3 and TRBJ2-4; D remains ambiguous. This CDR3 spans 13 amino acids. V shed 6 bases and J shed 0 bases, with 6 bases lying between them. Germline lookup yields CDR1 MNHEY and CDR2 SVGEGT.

This clonotype was picked up many times. This chain connects TRBV4-1 to TRBJ2-6, with D perhaps matching TRBD1 or TRBD2 (6 bases each). The CDR3 is made up of 18 amino acids. The germline V gene has CDR1 MGHRA and CDR2 YSYEKL. V lost 0 bases and J 4 bases, leaving 16 bases between the germline ends. DNA for the CDR3: TGCGCCAGCAGCCAAGATATGACGGGGGCGGTCGGGGCCAACGTCCTGACTTTC. This codes for CASSQDMTGAVGANVLTF.

This clonotype was observed a handful of times. The gene calls are TRBV29-1 and TRBJ1-1, with D perhaps TRBD1 (5 bases). This CDR3 has 13 amino acids. V was pared by 7 bases and J by 0 bases, with 12 bases between. Germline CDR1 is SQVTM and CDR2 is ANQGSEA. CDR3 amino acids: CSAGAGLNTEAFF. For the CDR3, the DNA is TGCAGCGCCGGGGCGGGGTTGAACACTGAAGCTTTCTTT.

The chain employs TRBV6-6 and TRBJ1-2, with TRBD1 matching 11 bases. This CDR3 is 16 amino acids long. Germline V CDR1 and CDR2: MNHNY, SVGAGI (reference sequence). V lost 0 bases, J lost 4 bases, and 4 bases stayed unmatched. The CDR3 reads CASSYSAGTGGYGYTF. In DNA form, the CDR3 reads TGTGCCAGCAGTTACTCGGCCGGGACAGGGGGCTATGGCTACACCTTC.

This clonotype was detected a few times. The rearrangement uses TRBV5-1 and TRBJ2-3; 8 bases match TRBD1. The CDR3 extends over 13 amino acids. The J segment lost 2 bases and the V segment lost 8 bases, leaving 4 bases of the junction unmatched. Germline CDR1 and CDR2: SGHRS and YFSETQ. CDR3 sequence: CASRDRNTDTQYF. The CDR3 region has the DNA TGCGCCAGTAGGGACAGGAACACAGATACGCAGTATTTT. Supplemented by reference TRBV5-1 and TRBJ2-3, the full variable domain reads KAGVTQTPRYLIKTRGQQVTLSCSPISGHRSVSWYQQTPGQGLQFLFEYFSETQRNKGNFPGRFSGRQFSNSRSEMNVSTLELGDSALYLCASRDRNTDTQYFGPGTRLTVL.